The rows below give T cell receptor beta chains drawn from one sample of a study of post-analysis software for immune sequencing data. One entry per CDR3 protein, called by TCRdb with MiXCR from the PCR reads. Of roughly 150,000 distinct CDR3 sequences listed, around 36% are singletons. The specimen comprised blood, sampled after autologous hematopoietic stem cell transplantation. Receptors originate from a girl aged 5-17 years with multiple sclerosis. Both conserved end residues are part of each CDR3. D genes are given only for firm matches. Size is stated for part of the rows, as once, few or many counts, or as a class when the clone is expanded.

DNA	CDR3	D	V	J	size
TGTGCCAGCAGTCCAAGTGGCGGGGGTTCCTACGAGCAGTACTTC	CASSPSGGGSYEQYF	TRBD2	TRBV7-3	TRBJ2-7	-
TGTGCCAGCAGTTTATGGACTAGCCTCTACAATGAGCAGTTCTTC	CASSLWTSLYNEQFF	TRBD2	TRBV28	TRBJ2-1	-
TGTGCCAGCAGCTTAAAGCCCCCGGTGAGGGACGGCTTGTCCTATAATTCACCCCTCCACTTT	CASSLKPPVRDGLSYNSPLHF	-	TRBV11-2	TRBJ1-6	-
TGTGCCAGCAGGAGGGACTACACCGGGACAGGGGGCTTTCGCTACGAGCAGTACTTC	CASRRDYTGTGGFRYEQYF	TRBD1	TRBV6-2/TRBV6-3	TRBJ2-7	-
TGCAGTGCTAGCGACCAGGTTTTCAACACTGAAGCTTTCTTT	CSASDQVFNTEAFF	-	TRBV20-1	TRBJ1-1	-
TGCAGTGCCCCCCAGGCCGGGACAGGGACAGTGAGGCAGTTCTTC	CSAPQAGTGTVRQFF	TRBD1	TRBV20-1	TRBJ2-1	-
TGCAGCGTTGAAGTGGGGGCAGCTGAGCAGTTCTTC	CSVEVGAAEQFF	-	TRBV29-1	TRBJ2-1	many
TGTGCCAGCAGCTTAGGTTCTGAGTATGGCTACACCTTC	CASSLGSEYGYTF	-	TRBV7-2	TRBJ1-2	-
TGTGCCAGCAGCGAAAAACGGGTGAACACTGAAGCTTTCTTT	CASSEKRVNTEAFF	-	TRBV7-8	TRBJ1-1	-
TGTGCCAGCAGCCAAGACGTCGGGAGCGGGGAGCAGTACTTC	CASSQDVGSGEQYF	-	TRBV14	TRBJ2-7	-
TGCAGTGCTATAGATAGTGGGAGCTCCTATAATTCACCCCTCCACTTT	CSAIDSGSSYNSPLHF	-	TRBV20-1	TRBJ1-6	-
TGTGCCAGCAGCTTCATTGGTAGCTTCTACGAGCAGTACTTC	CASSFIGSFYEQYF	-	TRBV7-2	TRBJ2-7	many
TGCAGTGCTAGTGTCAGCTCTGGGGCCAACGTCCTGACTTTC	CSASVSSGANVLTF	-	TRBV20-1	TRBJ2-6	few
TGTGCCAGCAGCTCCTCCAGCGTGATGGTGGATACGCAGTATTTT	CASSSSSVMVDTQYF	-	TRBV5-5	TRBJ2-3	few
TGTGCCAGCAGCTTGGAACAAGTAACCTACGAGCAGTACTTC	CASSLEQVTYEQYF	-	TRBV7-2	TRBJ2-7	-
TGTGCCAGCAGCTCCCGGGGGGGCGGGATGGCGCCTGAGCAGTACTTC	CASSSRGGGMAPEQYF	TRBD2	TRBV7-2	TRBJ2-7	-
TGTGCCAGCAGTCTTACCCACCCTAATGAGCAGTTCTTC	CASSLTHPNEQFF	-	TRBV12-3/TRBV12-4	TRBJ2-1	few
TGCGCCAGCAGCCAAGATAACGAACAGGGCTACGAGCAGTACTTC	CASSQDNEQGYEQYF	-	TRBV4-3	TRBJ2-7	-
TGTGCCAGCAGCTTAGAGAGGGGTGGCGGGGACTACGAGCAGTACTTC	CASSLERGGGDYEQYF	-	TRBV11-3	TRBJ2-7	few
TGTGCCTGGAAAGGGGCCGGGGTTGGGTATGAGCAGTTCTTC	CAWKGAGVGYEQFF	-	TRBV30	TRBJ2-1	-
TGTGCCAGCAGCAAGCCCGGCCAGGGGATTTCTGGGGCCAACGTCCTGACTTTC	CASSKPGQGISGANVLTF	-	TRBV7-9	TRBJ2-6	-
TGTGCCTGTGAGCCGGGGGTCGGGCAGTACTTC	CACEPGVGQYF	-	TRBV30	TRBJ2-7	-
TGTGCCAGCAGTTACAGGTTACGCGGGAACTACGAGCAGTACTTC	CASSYRLRGNYEQYF	-	TRBV6-5	TRBJ2-7	many
TGTGCCAGCAGTTCCCGTGGGGGGCGGACTGAAGCTTTCTTT	CASSSRGGRTEAFF	-	TRBV6-5	TRBJ1-1	-
TGCAGTGCTAGAAATGTAAAAGGGACAGCTACTCGGGAGACCCAGTACTTC	CSARNVKGTATRETQYF	TRBD1	TRBV20-1	TRBJ2-5	few
TGTGCCAGCAGTGAGGAACTAGCGGGAGGGTACCAAGAGGCCCAGTACTTC	CASSEELAGGYQEAQYF	TRBD2	TRBV25-1	TRBJ2-5	-
TGTGCCAGCAGCCACAGGGGGCGGATTACCTATGGCTACACCTTC	CASSHRGRITYGYTF	TRBD1	TRBV5-5	TRBJ1-2	-
TGTGCCAGCAGCTCCCCCCTTCGGGGATGGAACATTCAGTACTTC	CASSSPLRGWNIQYF	-	TRBV5-8	TRBJ2-4	-
TGTGCCAGCAGTTCGGGGCGTATCGGGACCCAGTACTTC	CASSSGRIGTQYF	-	TRBV28	TRBJ2-5	few
TGTGCCAGCAGCAATTTGGGACGGACCAAACTTTATAGTAATCAGCCCCAGCATTTT	CASSNLGRTKLYSNQPQHF	-	TRBV21-1	TRBJ1-5	-
TGCAGTGCTAGCTACATCCGACTAGCCTCCTACAATGAGCAGTTCTTC	CSASYIRLASYNEQFF	TRBD2	TRBV20-1	TRBJ2-1	-
TGTGCCAGCAGCTTGAGACGACAGGCCCGGCTAGCCAAAAACATTCAGTACTTC	CASSLRRQARLAKNIQYF	-	TRBV11-2	TRBJ2-4	-
TGCAGCGCTAGCCTGAGTAGGGACGAGCAGTTCTTC	CSASLSRDEQFF	-	TRBV29-1	TRBJ2-1	many
TGTGCCAGCAGCCAGCCGGGGGACAGAGAGGAAGCTTTCTTT	CASSQPGDREEAFF	TRBD1	TRBV7-2	TRBJ1-1	few
TGTGCCAGCAGTGTGGGGACTAGCGCTCGCAATGAGCAGTCCTTC	CASSVGTSARNEQSF	TRBD2	TRBV2	TRBJ2-1	-
TGCAGTGCTAGACTGGGGGGCGGGGGACTAGCGGGAGCCGAGCAGTACTTC	CSARLGGGGLAGAEQYF	TRBD2	TRBV20-1	TRBJ2-7	-
TGTGCCAGCAGTACTCCCATGGACAGGGGGAACTATGGCTACACCTTC	CASSTPMDRGNYGYTF	TRBD1	TRBV6-2/TRBV6-3	TRBJ1-2	-
TGTGCCAGCAGCTTAGTGTCGGCCGGTTCTGGGGCCAACGTCCTGACTTTC	CASSLVSAGSGANVLTF	-	TRBV7-3	TRBJ2-6	-
TGCAGTGTGTCGACAGATACGCAGTATTTT	CSVSTDTQYF	-	TRBV20-1	TRBJ2-3	few
TGCAGTGCTAGGTCTCTTATAGCGACGTTTTCAGATACGCAGTATTTT	CSARSLIATFSDTQYF	-	TRBV20-1	TRBJ2-3	-
TGTGCCAGCAGCCCTCAGTATAACTCCTACGAGCAGTACTTC	CASSPQYNSYEQYF	-	TRBV28	TRBJ2-7	-
TGTGCCAGCAGCTTAGGAGTTAGCGGGAGATCCGAGCAGTACTTC	CASSLGVSGRSEQYF	TRBD2	TRBV7-2	TRBJ2-7	few